The rows below give T cell receptor beta chains drawn from one sample of a study of OX40 agonist ivuxolimab in advanced cancers. Here immunoSEQ multiplex PCR was the method, and the copy in TCRdb shows in-frame clones only, minus some. The data contain about 40,000 clones, 82% of them seen just once; the ten biggest clones take up less than 30%. The sequenced sample was CD4+ or CD8+ T cells sorted from blood, obtained in a trial of the OX40 agonist ivuxolimab. All receptors come from an adult with an advanced solid tumor such as melanoma, head and neck, liver or kidney cancer. The conserved cysteine and the conserved F or W are not part of the CDR3 here. Clone size is not always given. Where it is, it says once, few, many or a class for expanded clones.

-	TRBV4-1	TRBJ1-5	ASSQVRDRGRVSNQPQH
-	TRBV27	TRBJ2-7	ASSFGDGAYEQY
-	TRBV6-5	TRBJ1-2	ASSYGQGGYT
once	TRBV5-1	TRBJ1-5	ASSPNPAGTGESNQPQH
once	TRBV7-2	TRBJ2-7	ASSLTSGGLEQY
-	TRBV6-6	TRBJ2-1	ASRTGTGRVEQF
-	TRBV27	TRBJ2-3	ASSWGTGGTDTQY
-	TRBV6-1	TRBJ2-7	ASSEVSYEQY
-	TRBV4-2	TRBJ1-2	ASSEAPGQGYGYT
-	TRBV11-2	TRBJ1-2	ASSLDVAADYGYT
-	TRBV14	TRBJ2-7	ASSPGHLIYEQY
-	TRBV30	TRBJ1-4	AWNLQAGEKLF
-	TRBV5-1	TRBJ1-1	ASSSRDPGTIEAF
-	TRBV21-1	TRBJ1-5	ASSGTRWLTQPQH
-	TRBV29-1	TRBJ1-3	SVVEGHPSGNTIY
-	TRBV2	TRBJ2-7	ASRFPTGRYNEQY
-	TRBV25-1	TRBJ2-5	ASGRGRGVSETQY
-	TRBV4-3	TRBJ1-1	ASSQDMAGRAEAF
-	TRBV10-3	TRBJ2-5	AISPRDRETQY
-	TRBV7-9	TRBJ1-1	ASSPWMNTEAF
-	TRBV4-3	TRBJ2-6	ASSQVLGTPSGANVLT
-	TRBV15	TRBJ2-3	ATSSPGRRDTDTQY
-	TRBV12-5	TRBJ1-1	ASGDDSLNTEAF
-	TRBV6-5	TRBJ2-2	ASRNTGELF
-	TRBV27	TRBJ2-7	ASRDGGNYEQY
few	TRBV5-6	TRBJ2-3	ASSLGSNSADTQY
once	TRBV7-9	TRBJ2-1	ASSLGTSGTMYNEQF
few	TRBV7-9	TRBJ1-5	ASSLTGDRPAQH
-	TRBV10-3	TRBJ2-5	AISDIVGRTQY
once	TRBV6-1	TRBJ1-2	ASSELPGQQAGGYT
once	TRBV9	TRBJ1-3	ASSTDRGLNTIY
few	TRBV5-4	TRBJ1-2	ASSLGGQGNYGYT
once	TRBV4-3	TRBJ1-5	ASSPSHGNQPQH
once	TRBV5-6	TRBJ2-4	ASSRPAVAKNIQY
-	TRBV6-1	TRBJ1-1	ASTDGTGTEAF
-	TRBV6-4	TRBJ2-3	ASSRGQGSTDTQY
-	TRBV5-5	TRBJ1-5	ASSFSRSNQPQH
-	TRBV7-2	TRBJ1-2	ASSPRTADYT
-	TRBV9	TRBJ2-5	ASSAGWRETQY
-	TRBV6-1	TRBJ2-7	ASSEPLDSSSYEQY
few	TRBV12-5	TRBJ1-2	ASGSQGAPDGYT
-	TRBV12-5	TRBJ1-2	ASGLTGSYGYT
-	TRBV29-1	TRBJ1-2	SVDQGVGGYT
once	TRBV13	TRBJ2-1	ASSPRGDNEQF
-	TRBV21-1	TRBJ1-2	ASNTGANYGYT
-	TRBV4-3	TRBJ2-7	ASSQGTGGSYEQY
-	TRBV7-2	TRBJ2-7	ASSPDTGLAGGYEQY